This TCR beta chain was recorded in a study of shared clonotypes between healthy human individuals. V shed 6 bases, J shed 0 bases, and the junction held 3 bases outside the gene matches. Germline V CDR1 and CDR2: SQVTM, ANQGSEA. This CDR3 contains 14 residues. Method: immunoSEQ multiplex PCR; TCRdb's copy keeps in-frame clones and lacks some. The top ten clones hold 0.06% of a sample with around 550,000 clones, 90% to 96% of them seen once. This chain uses TRBV29-1 with TRBJ2-3, with 10 bases matching TRBD2. The clonotype comes from a woman aged 30 to 39 in good health. Sequencing was done on a sample of naive CD4+ T cells sorted from blood. Subset noted: CD45RA+ positively selected. CDR3 sequence: CSVGLALSTDTQYF. In DNA form, the CDR3 reads TGCAGCGTGGGACTAGCGTTAAGCACAGATACGCAGTATTTT.